This entry describes one T cell receptor (beta chain). Its antigen remains unidentified. Second doses that came at about 4 or about 12 weeks were put together. The V and J ends lost 1 base and 2 bases respectively, with 16 bases between them. The CDR3 runs to 17 residues. Germline V CDR1 and CDR2: LGHDT, YNNKEL (reference sequence). The sample is drawn from a study of T cell responses to AZD1222 COVID-19 vaccine. Regarding the study as a whole: Seropositive AZD1222 recipients at baseline numbered only five or six. White British people made up most donors, females outnumbered males, and clonal diversity was possibly underestimated. The study sampled repertoires only after the peak T cell response.

Assay: immunoSEQ multiplex PCR; the TCRdb copy retains only in-frame clones and omits some. The sample includes approximately 150,000 clones, approximately 90% of them seen just once. The sample consisted of peripheral blood, taken 28 days after the second AZD1222 dose. The chain carries TRBV3-1 (or the pseudogene TRBV3-2) and TRBJ2-3; D is undetermined. The source of this sequence is an adult who received the AZD1222 COVID-19 vaccine. The CDR3 spells CASSQAPRTSNTDTQYF. In DNA form, the CDR3 reads TGTGCCAGCAGCCAAGCCCCACGGACCTCAAACACAGATACGCAGTATTTT.